The 14 T cell receptor beta chains given below trace back to one sample, sequenced in a study of blood T cell repertoires in COVID-19. Profiling relied on immunoSEQ multiplex PCR, and the TCRdb table lists in-frame clones only, not all of them. The sample has about 220,000 clones; around 83% are singletons. The sample was PBMCs or T cells enriched from blood (not recorded which). The receptors originated from a woman aged 40 to 50 with acute COVID-19.

In its sample, this clone was seen a few times. The rearrangement uses TRBV7-9 and TRBJ1-1; D is uncertain. The germline V and J ends were trimmed by 2 bases and 0 bases, with 7 bases remaining between them. Per germline, CDR1 SEHNR and CDR2 FQNEAQ (reference sequence). The CDR3 loop spans 14 amino acids. The CDR3 sequence is CASSLTSLNTEAFF. Written as DNA, the CDR3 is TGTGCCAGCAGCTTAACGAGTCTGAACACTGAAGCTTTCTTT.

The chain has TRBV19 and TRBJ2-1; a weak D match, TRBD2 (5 bases). With 3 bases removed from V and 6 bases from J, the gap between germline ends came to 18 bases. Germline V gene data show CDR1 as LNHDA and CDR2 as SQIVND (reference sequence). The CDR3 length is 16 residues. The CDR3 nucleotides read TGTGCCAGTAGTATGGGAACTCGGCTAGCAGGCAATGAGCAGTTCTTC. Its protein is CASSMGTRLAGNEQFF.

The gene calls are TRBV6-1 and TRBJ1-1, with 7 bases aligning to TRBD1. The V gene end was trimmed by 3 bases and the J gene end by 10 bases; junction bases not matched to a gene: 11. Germline V gene lookup returns CDR1 MNHNS and CDR2 SASEGT. The CDR3 has 14 amino acids. Here the CDR3 DNA reads TGTGCCAGCAGTGACAGACAGGGTCTGTTATCAGCTTTCTTT. Residues: CASSDRQGLLSAFF.

V and J are TRBV12-5 and TRBJ2-2; 9 bases line up with TRBD1. The junction had 2 bases not matched to a gene; V was cut back by 2 bases and J by 4 bases. The CDR3 is made up of 15 amino acids. Germline CDR1 is LGHNT and CDR2 is FRNRAP. The CDR3 nucleotides read TGTGCTAGTGGTTTGTGGACAGGGGTCACCGGGGAGCTGTTTTTT. This translates into CASGLWTGVTGELFF.

The V and J genes are TRBV9 and TRBJ1-2, with 7 bases identical to TRBD1. The CDR3 is 15 residues long. J lost 8 bases, V lost 4 bases, and 14 bases had no gene match. Germline CDR1 and CDR2: SGDLS and YYNGEE. CDR3 sequence: CASSLAGTETSGYTF. The CDR3 coding sequence is TGTGCCAGCAGCTTGGCCGGGACAGAGACTTCGGGCTACACCTTC.

The CDR3: CASSQEGRGGNTIYF. The CDR3 nucleotides read TGCGCCAGCAGCCAAGAAGGCAGGGGGGGAAACACCATATATTTT. The chain couples TRBV4-3 to TRBJ1-3; 7 bases are a match to TRBD1. Looked up from germline, CDR1 is LGHNA and CDR2 is YSLEER. J was trimmed by 4 bases and V by 0 bases; bases with no gene match: 3. The CDR3 consists of 15 residues.

The genes are TRBV5-5 and TRBJ2-3, with TRBD1 matching over 7 bases. The ends lost 2 bases at V and 0 bases at J; junction bases unmatched: 0. Germline V gene data show CDR1 as SGHKS and CDR2 as YYEKEE (reference sequence). The CDR3 covers 14 residues. The CDR3: CASSLGGSTDTQYF. CDR3 nucleotides: TGTGCCAGCAGCTTAGGGGGCAGCACAGATACGCAGTATTTT.

J is TRBJ2-7 and V is TRBV10-3, with 7 positions matching TRBD1. CDR1 and CDR2 (germline): ENHRY, SYGVKD. The V and J ends lost 6 bases and 6 bases, in that order; junction bases with no gene match: 17. The CDR3 consists of 16 residues. DNA for the CDR3: TGTGCCATCAGCGACAGGGTAAATATCGTGGGAGCCGAGCAGTACTTC. Translation: CAISDRVNIVGAEQYF.

The chain combines TRBV5-8 with TRBJ2-3, with 7 bases identical to TRBD2. Germline V lookup: CDR1 SGHTS, CDR2 YDEGEE. V was clipped by 3 bases and J by 6 bases; unmatched bases: 10. The CDR3 spans 15 residues. The CDR3 loop is CASSWGGGLLDTQYF. Written as DNA, the CDR3 is TGTGCCAGCAGCTGGGGGGGAGGGCTCCTCGATACGCAGTATTTT.

The chain's CDR3 is CASSPVRQGSDTEAFF. The CDR3, as DNA: TGTGCCAGCTCACCGGTACGACAGGGGTCAGACACTGAAGCTTTCTTT. The chain couples TRBV18 to TRBJ1-1; 8 nucleotides agree with TRBD1. Germline V gives CDR1 KGHSH, CDR2 LQKENI. V lost 3 bases, J lost 3 bases, and 9 bases stayed unmatched. The CDR3 runs to 16 residues.

This sequence joins TRBV27 and TRBJ2-7; a possible D gene is TRBD2 (5 bases). CDR1 and CDR2 (germline): MNHEY, SMNVEV (reference sequence). CDR3 length equals 13 residues. V lost 10 bases to trimming and J lost 0 bases, with 13 bases between them. CDR3 coding DNA: TGTGCCACCGGGAAGACACCCTCCTACGAGCAGTACTTC. This translates into CATGKTPSYEQYF.

The chain recombines TRBV28 with TRBJ2-7; a possible D gene is TRBD1 (6 bases). Germline V gene sequence: CDR1 MDHEN, CDR2 SYDVKM. The CDR3 spans 13 residues. Trimming took 7 bases from V and 4 from J, leaving 14 bases between them. The CDR3 protein is CASTPVGAYEQYF. CDR3 DNA: TGTGCCAGCACCCCGGTGGGGGCTTACGAGCAGTACTTC.

The chain combines TRBV24-1 with TRBJ2-3, with TRBD2 identical over 8 bases. Losses at the gene ends were 1 base for V and 4 bases for J; bases not matched to a gene: 6. The CDR3 is made up of 16 amino acids. The germline gives CDR1 KGHDR, CDR2 SFDVKD. This CDR3 is CATSDFSAGAADTQYF. DNA of the CDR3: TGTGCCACCAGTGATTTCTCAGCGGGAGCCGCAGATACGCAGTATTTT.

The chain has TRBV2 and TRBJ2-7; D is possibly TRBD2 (5 bases). CDR3 length: 13 amino acids. The germline CDR1 and CDR2 sequences are SNHLY and FYNNEI. Trimming stripped 8 bases from V and 5 bases from J, with 16 bases between. The CDR3 spells CASQREGLNEQYF. CDR3 nucleotides: TGTGCCAGCCAGAGGGAAGGTCTGAACGAGCAGTACTTC.